These 7 T cell receptor beta chains came from one sample sequenced in a study of blood T cell repertoires in COVID-19. Repertoires were generated with immunoSEQ multiplex PCR, while TCRdb's copy carries only in-frame clones and drops some. This sample has roughly 300,000 clones, with around 84% found just once. Sequencing was done on a sample of PBMCs or T cells enriched from blood (not recorded which). The receptors originated from a man aged 30-40 years who had recovered from COVID-19.

The chain combines TRBV5-1 with TRBJ1-1; D gene ambiguous. The CDR3 spans 14 residues. Trimming removed 0 bases from V and 1 base from J, with 7 bases in between. Per the germline V gene, CDR1 is SGHRS and CDR2 is YFSETQ. CDR3 residues: CASSLVEGNTEAFF. CDR3 DNA sequence: TGCGCCAGCAGCTTGGTGGAGGGGAACACTGAAGCTTTCTTT.

This clone was recorded only once. V usage is TRBV4-2 and J usage is TRBJ2-1, with 8 bases fitting TRBD2. CDR1 is LGHNA and CDR2 is YNFKEQ in the germline V gene. V dropped 3 bases and J dropped 1; count of bases not matched to a gene: 2. The CDR3 totals 15 residues. The CDR3 region has the DNA TGTGCCAGCAGCCAGGCTAGCGGGTCCTACAATGAGCAGTTCTTC. This gives the protein CASSQASGSYNEQFF.

The gene calls are TRBV21-1 and TRBJ1-6; no check of the table's D call, TRBD1, against the DNA was made. TRBV21-1 is flagged as a pseudogene. CDR3 length equals 22 residues. The CDR3 bases are TGTGCCAGCAGCAAAGCCCCGGACCGGGACAGGGGGCCTCGGCGATATAATTCACCCCTCCACTTT. Translated: CASSKAPDRDRGPRRYNSPLHF.

This clone was seen a few times. The gene calls are TRBV7-9 and TRBJ1-5; tentatively, D is TRBD1 (6 bases). Germline CDR1 SEHNR, CDR2 FQNEAQ (reference sequence). Trimming took off 5 bases at V and 10 bases at J, with 24 bases between the two ends. The CDR3 extends over 16 amino acids. The CDR3 DNA reads TGTGCCAGCAGCCCCGGGGGGTGGGGGCCGCACACACCCCAGCATTTT. Translating it yields CASSPGGWGPHTPQHF.

V usage is TRBV19 and J usage is TRBJ1-1; D is undetermined. Per germline, CDR1 LNHDA and CDR2 SQIVND (reference sequence). V was cut by 7 bases and J by 11 bases, with 11 bases left in between. The CDR3 covers 10 residues. CDR3 in amino acids: CASISFRAFF. The CDR3, as DNA: TGTGCCAGTATTAGTTTCCGGGCTTTCTTT.

The chain uses TRBV6-5 and TRBJ2-7; tentatively, D is TRBD2 (6 bases). Germline V gene sequence: CDR1 MNHEY, CDR2 SVGAGI. The V end was cut by 6 bases, the J end by 5 bases, with 14 bases between. The CDR3 runs 13 residues. CDR3 amino acids: CASRLRSGDEQYF. The CDR3 DNA reads as TGTGCCAGCAGGCTCCGGTCGGGAGACGAGCAGTACTTC.

The CDR3 protein is CASSLGGTGSQPQHF. The CDR3, as DNA: TGTGCCAGCAGTTTAGGTGGGACAGGGAGCCAGCCCCAGCATTTT. The chain carries TRBV28 and TRBJ1-5; 9 nucleotides match TRBD1. Germline CDR1 is MDHEN and CDR2 is SYDVKM. With 2 bases clipped from V and 7 bases from J, the junction kept 6 bases outside the gene matches. The length of the CDR3 is 15 residues.